These 10 T cell receptor beta chains came from one sample sequenced in a study of shared clonotypes between healthy human individuals. Some clones are missing from TCRdb's copy, which holds only in-frame ones; the method was immunoSEQ multiplex PCR. The sample holds more than 2 million clones, around 95% seen once. Sequences were obtained from naive CD4+ T cells sorted from blood. Subset denoted: CD45RA+ positively selected. The source is a man in his late teens or twenties in good health.

The genes are TRBV10-3 and TRBJ1-2; TRBD1 matches 9 bases. This CDR3 contains 15 residues. Trimming removed 5 bases from V and 7 bases from J; junction bases left unmatched: 11. CDR1 and CDR2 from the germline V gene are ENHRY and SYGVKD. CDR3 sequence: CAISQDPGQGRGYTF. The CDR3 nucleotides read TGTGCCATCAGTCAAGACCCGGGACAGGGTCGTGGCTACACCTTC.

CDR3 bases: TGTGCCTGGTCCCCCCGGGGAAATTCACCCCTCCACTTT. It is translated as CAWSPRGNSPLHF. The chain combines TRBV30 with TRBJ1-6, with D unclear. The CDR3 runs to 13 residues. V lost 5 bases, J lost 7 bases, and 12 bases lay in between. The germline CDR1 and CDR2 sequences are GTSNPN and SVGIG (reference sequence).

This clone was picked up one time. The chain couples TRBV6-1 to TRBJ1-1; tentatively, D is TRBD1 (6 bases). Germline V lookup: CDR1 MNHNS, CDR2 SASEGT. Trimming cost V 7 bases and J 1 base, with 10 bases left between them. This CDR3 has 13 residues. The CDR3 protein is CASTMDRNTEAFF. The CDR3 coding sequence is TGTGCCAGCACCATGGACAGGAACACTGAAGCTTTCTTT.

The chain links TRBV5-1 to TRBJ2-5; D is possibly TRBD1 or TRBD2 (6 bases each). The germline V gene has CDR1 SGHRS and CDR2 YFSETQ. Trimming cost V 2 bases and J 4 bases, with 15 bases left between them. The CDR3 contains 15 residues. In DNA form, the CDR3 reads TGCGCCAGCAGCTTATCAAGCGGAGGGGGAGAGACCCAGTACTTC. The encoded protein is CASSLSSGGGETQYF.

V and J are TRBV9 and TRBJ1-6, with D possibly matching TRBD1 (5 bases). This CDR3 has 17 amino acids. Trimming took off 0 bases at V and 9 bases at J, with 19 bases between the two ends. The V gene's germline CDR1 is SGDLS and CDR2 YYNGEE. The CDR3 DNA reads TGTGCCAGCAGCGTAGCTGATCATGGGGGAGGTCCTTCACCCCTCCACTTT. This encodes CASSVADHGGGPSPLHF.

The gene calls are TRBV7-2 and TRBJ2-1; 8 nucleotides line up with TRBD1. The V gene end was trimmed by 5 bases and the J gene end by 9 bases; junction bases not matched to a gene: 12. The CDR3 extends over 15 amino acids. Per the germline V gene, CDR1 is SGHTA and CDR2 is FQGNSA. The CDR3 nucleotides are TGTGCCAGCAGCCCCCCGGGACAGGTAGATAGTGAGCAGTTCTTC. Translating gives CASSPPGQVDSEQFF.

This rearrangement joins TRBV5-1 to TRBJ1-6; maybe TRBD1 (6 bases). The V end was cut by 0 bases, the J end by 9 bases, with 13 bases between. Germline V gene sequence: CDR1 SGHRS, CDR2 YFSETQ. The CDR3 totals 15 residues. In nucleotides, the CDR3 is TGCGCCAGCAGCTTGGAGGCAGGGGTGGTTTCACCCCTCCACTTT. Translation: CASSLEAGVVSPLHF.

This chain joins TRBV4-3 and TRBJ2-7; either TRBD1 or TRBD2 may fit D (5 bases each). This CDR3 comprises 17 residues. Trimming cost V 0 bases and J 6 bases, with 21 bases left between them. Germline V gene data show CDR1 as LGHNA and CDR2 as YSLEER. CDR3 sequence (DNA): TGCGCCAGCAGCCAAGAGCACGGGACCGCCGGCCGAGGCGAGCAGTACTTC. Amino acid sequence: CASSQEHGTAGRGEQYF.

The chain uses TRBV5-1 and TRBJ2-1; the D is unclear. Germline-derived CDR1 and CDR2 are SGHRS and YFSETQ. Trimming removed 3 bases at V and 8 bases at J, with 9 bases between. The CDR3 is 12 residues long. The CDR3 nucleotides read TGCGCCAGCAGCTCGACGGTGCATGAGCAGTTCTTC. It codes for CASSSTVHEQFF.

Concerning this clone: The sample has other DNA sequences that encode this CDR3 too. The genes are TRBV5-1 and TRBJ2-2; 7 bases line up with TRBD1. Unmatched junction bases numbered 8, after V lost 5 bases and J lost 4 bases. Looked up from germline, CDR1 is SGHRS and CDR2 is YFSETQ. This CDR3 has 15 amino acids. As DNA, the CDR3 is TGCGCCAGCAGTTCGAGACAGGGCGGCACCGGGGAGCTGTTTTTT. This codes for CASSSRQGGTGELFF.